One T cell receptor beta chain is described in this entry. This sample is drawn from a study of shared clonotypes between healthy human individuals. V lost 5 bases to trimming and J lost 7 bases, with 11 bases between them. The CDR3 is 12 residues long. CDR1 and CDR2 from the germline V gene are SQVTM and ANQGSEA. Assay: immunoSEQ multiplex PCR; the TCRdb copy retains only in-frame clones and omits some. The sample has 2,100,000 or so clones; approximately 95% are singletons. The clonotype comes from a man younger than 30 in good health. The V call is TRBV29-1, the J call TRBJ2-2, with a tentative D call TRBD1 (6 bases). The specimen was naive CD4+ T cells sorted from blood. Subset of the sample: CD45RA+ positively selected. The CDR3 DNA reads TGCAGCGTTTTACAGGGTCTCGGGGAGCTGTTTTTT. Translated, it gives CSVLQGLGELFF.